These 21 T cell receptor beta chains originate from one sample sequenced in a study of T cell responses to AZD1222 COVID-19 vaccine. The table came from immunoSEQ multiplex PCR; TCRdb's copy has only in-frame clones and leaves some out. The table records about 93,000 clones, over 75% of them present only once. This specimen was peripheral blood, taken 28 days after the second AZD1222 dose. These receptors were obtained from an adult who received the AZD1222 COVID-19 vaccine.

The chain couples TRBV19 to TRBJ1-5; D perhaps matches TRBD1 (6 bases). With 6 bases removed from V and 7 bases from J, the gap between germline ends came to 13 bases. Germline V gene sequence: CDR1 LNHDA, CDR2 SQIVND (reference sequence). This CDR3 spans 13 amino acids. The CDR3 protein is CASSPQGGQPQHF. DNA of the CDR3: TGTGCCAGTAGCCCACAGGGAGGGCAGCCCCAGCATTTT.

This clone has more than one count but fewer than ten. V gene TRBV5-1 combines with J gene TRBJ2-7; D is unresolved. The CDR3 loop spans 14 amino acids. Germline CDR1 reads SGHRS; CDR2 reads YFSETQ. Trimming removed 0 bases at V and 2 bases at J, with 9 bases between. The CDR3 region has the DNA TGCGCCAGCAGCTTGGACTGGGCTACCTACGAGCAGTACTTC. Amino acids: CASSLDWATYEQYF.

The chain joins TRBV11-2 to TRBJ2-7; D is undetermined. CDR1 and CDR2 from the germline V gene are SGHAT and FQNNGV. The CDR3 contains 12 residues. Deletions cut 0 bases from V and 5 bases from J, with 5 bases between. The CDR3 DNA reads as TGTGCCAGCAGCTTAGACGAGAACGAGCAGTACTTC. This codes for CASSLDENEQYF.

CDR3 DNA sequence: TGTGCCTGGAGGGGCCTTTCCAACACCGGGGAGCTGTTTTTT. Amino acids: CAWRGLSNTGELFF. The chain joins TRBV30 to TRBJ2-2; D gene ambiguous. From germline, CDR1 is GTSNPN and CDR2 SVGIG (reference sequence). The CDR3 runs 14 residues. Trimming cost V 3 bases and J 2 bases, with 10 bases left between them.

The chain combines TRBV5-4 with TRBJ1-2, with a weak D call TRBD1 (5 bases). With 3 bases removed from V and 3 bases from J, the gap between germline ends came to 15 bases. Germline CDR1 reads SGHNT; CDR2 reads YYREEE (reference sequence). The CDR3 sequence is 15 residues long. CDR3 DNA sequence: TGTGCCAGCAGCTGGGATGTGGTAGGGGACTATGGCTACACCTTC. This codes for CASSWDVVGDYGYTF.

The rearrangement joins TRBV11-2 to TRBJ2-2; TRBD1 aligns across 8 bases. The CDR3 is 18 residues long. The germline V gene has CDR1 SGHAT and CDR2 FQNNGV. V was pared by 5 bases and J by 1 base, with 12 bases of the junction left unmatched. CDR3 region: CASSTTRTGTGNTGELFF. DNA of the CDR3: TGTGCCAGCAGCACCACCCGGACCGGGACAGGGAACACCGGGGAGCTGTTTTTT.

This clone was detected once. V gene TRBV7-8 combines with J gene TRBJ2-4; D is perhaps TRBD1 (5 bases). Germline V gene sequence: CDR1 SGHVS, CDR2 FQNEAQ. Deletions cut 3 bases from V and 9 bases from J, with 15 bases between. CDR3 length: 14 amino acids. CDR3 sequence: CASSFGALERIQYF. CDR3 in DNA: TGTGCCAGCAGCTTTGGGGCGCTGGAACGCATTCAGTACTTC. Combining the CDR3 with reference TRBV7-8 and TRBJ2-4 gives the whole variable domain GAGVSQSPRYKVAKRGQDVALRCDPISGHVSLFWYQQALGQGPEFLTYFQNEAQLDKSGLPSDRFFAERPEGSVSTLKIQRTQQEDSAVYLCASSFGALERIQYFGAGTRLSVL.

The gene calls are TRBV5-6 and TRBJ1-2; 10 bases are a match to TRBD1. CDR1 and CDR2 from the germline V gene are SGHDT and YYEEEE. The CDR3 totals 13 residues. With 5 bases clipped from V and 4 bases from J, the junction kept 2 bases outside the gene matches. The CDR3 is CASRTGGGYGYTF. CDR3 in DNA: TGTGCCAGCAGGACAGGGGGCGGCTATGGCTACACCTTC.

This clone was picked up a small number of times. The chain joins TRBV5-8 to TRBJ2-4; TRBD2 matches 10 bases. The CDR3 has 15 amino acids. Trimming at V came to 1 base and at J to 6 bases, leaving 4 bases not matched to a gene. Germline CDR1 SGHTS, CDR2 YDEGEE. The CDR3 nucleotides are TGTGCCAGCAGCTTGACTAGCGGGAAGGGAAACATTCAGTACTTC. Its translation is CASSLTSGKGNIQYF. Full variable domain (rest looked up from reference TRBV5-8 and TRBJ2-4): EAGVTQSPTHLIKTRGQQATLRCSPISGHTSVYWYQQALGLGLQFLLWYDEGEERNRGNFPPRFSGRQFPNYSSELNVNALELEDSALYLCASSLTSGKGNIQYFGAGTRLSVL.

The chain recombines TRBV5-1 with TRBJ2-3; maybe TRBD2 (5 bases). CDR1 SGHRS and CDR2 YFSETQ come from the germline V gene. The CDR3 has 15 amino acids. The V gene lost 0 bases and the J gene lost 1 base, with 9 bases spanning the gap. CDR3 nucleotides: TGCGCCAGCAGCTTGGGGAACGGGGGCACAGATACGCAGTATTTT. Translated: CASSLGNGGTDTQYF.

This clone appeared once. The CDR3: CASSFQGKGYNEQFF. The CDR3 coding sequence is TGTGCCAGCAGTTTCCAGGGCAAGGGTTACAATGAGCAGTTCTTC. The J gene is TRBJ2-1, the V gene TRBV27; the D gene is possibly TRBD1 (5 bases). Germline values: CDR1 MNHEY, CDR2 SMNVEV (reference sequence). The V gene lost 3 bases and the J gene lost 4 bases, with 13 bases spanning the gap. The CDR3 is 15 residues long.

V usage is TRBV6-5 and J usage is TRBJ1-5; D unclear. Germline loops: CDR1 MNHEY, CDR2 SVGAGI. V was clipped by 0 bases and J by 2 bases, with 8 bases between them. The CDR3 contains 15 residues. CDR3 loop: CASSYSGGRNQPQHF. CDR3 sequence (DNA): TGTGCCAGCAGTTACTCTGGTGGGCGCAATCAGCCCCAGCATTTT.

This clone was recorded a few times. CDR3 protein: CASSRRTGGSYGYTF. CDR3 bases: TGTGCCAGCAGCAGGAGGACAGGGGGCTCCTATGGCTACACCTTC. V gene TRBV3-1 (or the pseudogene TRBV3-2) combines with J gene TRBJ1-2; TRBD1 aligns across 11 bases. With V trimmed by 5 bases and J by 4 bases, 6 bases remained unmatched. This CDR3 contains 15 residues. The germline V gene encodes CDR1 LGHDT and CDR2 YNNKEL (reference sequence).

This clone was detected only once. V gene TRBV6-5 combines with J gene TRBJ1-1; D unclear. V gave up 6 bases and J gave up 7 bases, with 18 bases separating them. The CDR3 has 14 residues. Germline V lookup: CDR1 MNHEY, CDR2 SVGAGI. The chain's CDR3 is CASSSPGGSYEAFF. CDR3 DNA sequence: TGTGCCAGCAGCTCCCCCGGCGGGAGCTATGAAGCTTTCTTT.

This rearrangement joins TRBV9 to TRBJ2-1; 16 bases are shared with TRBD2. The CDR3 runs to 17 residues. The V gene end was trimmed by 0 bases and the J gene end by 8 bases; junction bases not matched to a gene: 5. The germline V gene has CDR1 SGDLS and CDR2 YYNGEE. The CDR3 bases are TGTGCCAGCAGCGTAGACGGGACTAGCGGGAGGGTCCATGAGCAGTTCTTC. This gives the protein CASSVDGTSGRVHEQFF.

This clone was counted a single time. The rearrangement links TRBV6-2 or TRBV6-3 to TRBJ1-5; tentatively, D is TRBD1 (5 bases). V was shortened by 3 bases and J by 7 bases, with 16 bases between the two germline ends. The germline V gene has CDR1 MNHEY and CDR2 SVGEGT. This CDR3 is 15 amino acids long. DNA for the CDR3: TGTGCCAGCAGTTATGGCCAGGGATTTAGACAGCCCCAGCATTTT. It specifies CASSYGQGFRQPQHF.

J is TRBJ1-5 and V is TRBV6-1, with unresolved D. The CDR3 loop spans 14 amino acids. The germline V gene has CDR1 MNHNS and CDR2 SASEGT. Deletions cut 0 bases from V and 4 bases from J, with 7 bases between. The CDR3 coding sequence is TGTGCCAGCAGTGAAGCAAGCGAAAATCAGCCCCAGCATTTT. Translating it yields CASSEASENQPQHF.

Only one count was recorded for this clone. CDR3 region: CASSVVGTGLAGGEQFF. As DNA, the CDR3 is TGTGCCAGCAGCGTAGTAGGCACGGGACTAGCGGGAGGGGAGCAGTTCTTC. This chain uses TRBV9 with TRBJ2-1; 16 nucleotides line up with TRBD2. V shed 0 bases and J 10 bases; nucleotides not matched to a gene: 7. The germline gives CDR1 SGDLS, CDR2 YYNGEE. There are 17 residues in the CDR3.

V is TRBV6-6 and J is TRBJ1-2; 7 bases line up with TRBD1. The V and J ends lost 5 bases and 6 bases, in that order; junction bases with no gene match: 9. This CDR3 has 14 residues. Looked up from germline, CDR1 is MNHNY and CDR2 is SVGAGI (reference sequence). CDR3 loop: CASSRPTGVDGYTF. The CDR3 nucleotides are TGTGCCAGCAGTCGCCCTACAGGGGTCGATGGCTACACCTTC.

The rearrangement uses TRBV29-1 and TRBJ1-1; no firm D call. This CDR3 has 12 amino acids. V shed 5 bases and J shed 1 base, with 8 bases lying between them. Germline lookup yields CDR1 SQVTM and CDR2 ANQGSEA. CDR3 protein: CSVSVRNTEAFF. The CDR3 DNA follows: TGCAGCGTTTCGGTCAGGAACACTGAAGCTTTCTTT.

The CDR3 loop is CASSFRVAAPLHF. The CDR3 nucleotides are TGTGCCAGCAGTTTTAGGGTTGCCGCACCCCTCCACTTT. V and J are TRBV12-3 or TRBV12-4 and TRBJ1-6; D gene ambiguous. Trimming shortened V by 3 bases and J by 11 bases, and 11 bases separated the two germline ends. This CDR3 has 13 amino acids.